These 18 T cell receptor beta chains were sequenced from one sample in a study of OX40 agonist ivuxolimab in advanced cancers. The repertoire was sequenced with immunoSEQ multiplex PCR; TCRdb's copy has only in-frame clones and lacks some. The repertoire consists of roughly 67,000 clones, with roughly 90% occurring once and the leading ten covering roughly 10%. The sample here was CD4+ or CD8+ T cells sorted from blood, taken in a trial of the OX40 agonist ivuxolimab. The receptors shown here come from an adult with an advanced solid tumor such as melanoma, head and neck, liver or kidney cancer.

The chain links TRBV9 to TRBJ1-5; no reliable D call. V was clipped by 3 bases and J by 2 bases, with 15 bases between them. CDR1 SGDLS and CDR2 YYNGEE come from the germline V gene. The length of the CDR3 is 16 residues. Written as DNA, the CDR3 is TGTGCCAGCAGCGGGGATTTGGGGATTGGCAATCAGCCCCAGCATTTT. As protein: CASSGDLGIGNQPQHF.

This rearrangement joins TRBV9 to TRBJ2-5; 7 positions agree with TRBD1. CDR3 length: 14 residues. The germline gives CDR1 SGDLS, CDR2 YYNGEE. V shed 7 bases and J 3 bases; nucleotides not matched to a gene: 9. This CDR3 is CASRTEGAEETQYF. The CDR3 DNA reads TGTGCCAGCCGCACCGAGGGGGCAGAAGAGACCCAGTACTTC. Together with reference TRBV9 and TRBJ2-5, the CDR3 gives the full variable domain: DSGVTQTPKHLITATGQRVTLRCSPRSGDLSVYWYQQSLDQGLQFLIQYYNGEERAKGNILERFSAQQFPDLHSELNLSSLELGDSALYFCASRTEGAEETQYFGPGTRLLVL.

V gene TRBV7-2 combines with J gene TRBJ2-3, with 8 nucleotides matching TRBD2. With 1 base clipped from V and 2 bases from J, the junction kept 8 bases outside the gene matches. The CDR3 contains 17 residues. In germline, CDR1 is SGHTA, CDR2 FQGNSA. CDR3 sequence (DNA): TGTGCCAGCAGCTTAGGGGAGCGGGGGTACCCCACAGATACGCAGTATTTT. Translated, it gives CASSLGERGYPTDTQYF.

This chain connects TRBV6-1 to TRBJ2-7; TRBD1 aligns across 11 bases. Germline V CDR1 and CDR2: MNHNS, SASEGT. This CDR3 is built from 14 residues. The J segment lost 5 bases and the V segment lost 6 bases, leaving 6 bases of the junction unmatched. Here the CDR3 reads CASSGQGANHEQYF. In DNA form, the CDR3 reads TGTGCCAGCAGCGGACAGGGGGCGAACCACGAGCAGTACTTC.

The chain couples TRBV6-5 to TRBJ1-6; TRBD1 agrees at 7 bases. Germline V gene sequence: CDR1 MNHEY, CDR2 SVGAGI. CDR3 length: 15 amino acids. The trim removed 10 bases at V and 8 bases at J, leaving 14 bases unmatched. In nucleotides, the CDR3 is TGTGCCACAACCCCGGGGGACAGTAGTTATTCACCCCTCCACTTT. It yields the protein CATTPGDSSYSPLHF.

This chain joins TRBV7-9 and TRBJ1-2, with TRBD1 matching 8 bases. CDR3 length: 16 residues. Germline V CDR1 and CDR2: SEHNR, FQNEAQ (reference sequence). V gave up 6 bases and J gave up 4 bases; unmatched junction bases: 13. CDR3 loop: CASSHPRDRLTYGYTF. CDR3 coding DNA: TGTGCCAGCAGTCACCCACGGGACAGGCTGACCTATGGCTACACCTTC.

The rearrangement links TRBV7-2 to TRBJ1-2, with 7 bases fitting TRBD1. CDR1 SGHTA and CDR2 FQGNSA come from the germline V gene. This CDR3 has 13 residues. Trimming removed 8 bases from V and 3 bases from J; junction bases left unmatched: 6. The DNA for the CDR3 is TGTGCCAGCTTCCCCACAGGGGACTATGGCTACACCTTC. Protein: CASFPTGDYGYTF.

The chain has TRBV6-1 and TRBJ2-7; D unclear. The germline V and J ends were trimmed by 1 base and 6 bases, with 7 bases remaining between them. The CDR3 consists of 12 residues. CDR1 is MNHNS, CDR2 SASEGT, per germline. CDR3 in DNA: TGTGCCAGCAGTGAAGGGCCGGGCGAGCAGTACTTC. Amino acid sequence: CASSEGPGEQYF.

This chain uses TRBV15 with TRBJ1-2; 8 bases align to TRBD1. CDR1 and CDR2 from the germline V gene are LNHNV and YYDKDF (reference sequence). There are 15 residues in the CDR3. The V segment lost 0 bases and the J segment 7 bases; nucleotides outside the gene matches: 7. The chain's CDR3 is CATSREGRGRGGYTF. The CDR3 DNA reads TGTGCCACCAGCAGAGAAGGCAGGGGGCGCGGTGGCTACACCTTC. The complete variable domain, with remaining parts taken from reference TRBV15 and TRBJ1-2, reads DAMVIQNPRYQVTQFGKPVTLSCSQTLNHNVMYWYQQKSSQAPKLLFHYYDKDFNNEADTPDNFQSRRPNTSFCFLDIRSPGLGDTAMYLCATSREGRGRGGYTFGSGTRLTVV.

The chain carries TRBV2 and TRBJ2-1, with D perhaps matching TRBD1 (6 bases). The ends were cut back, 1 base at V and 2 bases at J, with 9 bases in the middle. This CDR3 region has 15 residues. Germline V lookup: CDR1 SNHLY, CDR2 FYNNEI. In DNA, the CDR3 is TGTGCCAGCAGTGAAGGGGACATCCCCTACAATGAGCAGTTCTTC. This gives the protein CASSEGDIPYNEQFF.

This chain uses TRBV2 with TRBJ1-6, with 9 bases lining up with TRBD1. The germline V gene has CDR1 SNHLY and CDR2 FYNNEI. V lost 7 bases and J lost 8; bases outside the gene matches: 6. The CDR3 sequence is 14 residues long. In DNA, the CDR3 is TGTGCCAGCATTTTGACAGGGGGGCATTCACCCCTCCACTTT. It codes for CASILTGGHSPLHF.

By share, this clone counts as medium-sized. The rearrangement uses TRBV4-3 and TRBJ2-3; possible D gene TRBD2, 6 bases. The CDR3 has 14 amino acids. CDR1 and CDR2 (germline): LGHNA, YSLEER. Deletions cut 6 bases from V and 5 bases from J, with 15 bases between. CDR3 sequence reads: CASSSGVFGDTQYF. CDR3 DNA sequence: TGCGCCAGCAGTTCGGGGGTATTTGGAGATACGCAGTATTTT.

The chain uses TRBV27 and TRBJ2-7, with D unresolved. Trimming cost V 5 bases and J 4 bases, with 21 bases left between them. The CDR3 runs to 16 residues. From germline, CDR1 is MNHEY and CDR2 SMNVEV (reference sequence). CDR3 sequence reads: CASSPSIGRWAYEQYF. As DNA, the CDR3 is TGTGCCAGCAGTCCCTCCATCGGACGGTGGGCGTACGAGCAGTACTTC.

V gene TRBV2 combines with J gene TRBJ2-7, with D perhaps TRBD2 (6 bases). Germline loops: CDR1 SNHLY, CDR2 FYNNEI. This CDR3 comprises 15 residues. V lost 1 base to trimming and J lost 5 bases, with 15 bases between them. DNA for the CDR3: TGTGCCAGCAGTGAAGGCGGAGGGCCCATCCACGAGCAGTACTTC. Translating it yields CASSEGGGPIHEQYF.

The chain recombines TRBV7-9 with TRBJ1-5; perhaps TRBD1 as D (6 bases). From germline, CDR1 is SEHNR and CDR2 FQNEAQ (reference sequence). V was shortened by 1 base and J by 6 bases, with 10 bases between the two germline ends. This CDR3 has 14 residues. CDR3 protein: CASSLGGGRQPQHF. Here the CDR3 DNA reads TGTGCCAGCAGCTTAGGGGGGGGGCGTCAGCCCCAGCATTTT.

This chain uses TRBV5-1 with TRBJ2-1; D might be TRBD2 (6 bases). Looked up from germline, CDR1 is SGHRS and CDR2 is YFSETQ. The CDR3 runs 18 residues. Deletions cut 7 bases from V and 7 bases from J, with 30 bases between. Written as DNA, the CDR3 is TGCGCCAGCGGCACCCTGCCGGGGGAGAGTGATTACCAAAATGAGCAGTTCTTC. It codes for CASGTLPGESDYQNEQFF.

The V and J genes are TRBV7-9 and TRBJ2-2; 9 bases map to TRBD2. V shed 6 bases, J shed 5 bases, and the junction held 10 bases outside the gene matches. Looked up from germline, CDR1 is SEHNR and CDR2 is FQNEAQ (reference sequence). There are 16 residues in the CDR3. The CDR3: CASSPSGGSRTGELFF. The CDR3 DNA is TGTGCCAGCAGTCCCAGCGGGGGGTCAAGGACCGGGGAGCTGTTTTTT.

This clone was detected once. The chain has TRBV7-3 and TRBJ2-1; D unresolved. The CDR3 extends over 13 amino acids. The V gene lost 4 bases and the J gene lost 4 bases, with 8 bases spanning the gap. CDR1 is SGHTA and CDR2 is FQGTGA in the germline V gene. CDR3 nucleotides: TGTGCCAGCAGCTCAACTACTTACAATGAGCAGTTCTTC. It encodes CASSSTTYNEQFF.